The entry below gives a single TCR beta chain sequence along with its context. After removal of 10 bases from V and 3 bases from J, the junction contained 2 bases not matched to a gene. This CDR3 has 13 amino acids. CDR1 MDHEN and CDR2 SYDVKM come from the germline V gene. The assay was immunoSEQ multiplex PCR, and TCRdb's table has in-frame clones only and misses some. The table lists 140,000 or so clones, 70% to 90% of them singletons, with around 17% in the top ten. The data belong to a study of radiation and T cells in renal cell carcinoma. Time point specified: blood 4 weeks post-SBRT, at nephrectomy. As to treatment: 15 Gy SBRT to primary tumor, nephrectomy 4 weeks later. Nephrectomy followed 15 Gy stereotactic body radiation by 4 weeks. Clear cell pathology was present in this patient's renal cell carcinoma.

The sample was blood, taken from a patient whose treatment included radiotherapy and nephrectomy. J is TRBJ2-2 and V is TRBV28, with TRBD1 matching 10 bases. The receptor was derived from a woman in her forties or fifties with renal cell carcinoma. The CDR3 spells CATGTGDTGELFF. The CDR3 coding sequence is TGTGCCACCGGGACAGGGGACACCGGGGAGCTGTTTTTT.